Listed here are 2 T cell receptor beta chains from one sample, sequenced in a study of blood T cell repertoires in COVID-19. Data came from immunoSEQ multiplex PCR; TCRdb stores just in-frame clones and leaves some out. The sample records 200,000 to 250,000 clones, around 84% being singletons. Sequencing was performed on peripheral blood. The receptors here all came from a human donor in a cohort sampled during active COVID-19.

The gene calls are TRBV6-6 and TRBJ1-6, with D tentatively TRBD1 (5 bases). The CDR3 length is 14 residues. Trimming left V 2 bases short and J 9 bases short, with 11 bases between. Germline CDR1 MNHNY, CDR2 SVGAGI (reference sequence). Here the CDR3 reads CASSYVVRGSPLHF. CDR3 nucleotides: TGTGCCAGCAGTTACGTTGTTAGGGGTTCACCCCTCCACTTT.

The chain uses TRBV9 and TRBJ2-7; 9 bases line up with TRBD1. CDR3 size: 13 residues. V dropped 4 bases and J dropped 4; count of bases not matched to a gene: 3. Germline V CDR1 and CDR2: SGDLS, YYNGEE. The CDR3, as DNA: TGTGCCAGCAGCCCGGGGACAGGGTACGAGCAGTACTTC. Translated: CASSPGTGYEQYF.